The next 16 T cell receptor beta chains were all read from a single sample in a study of T cells in Graves' hyperthyroidism and ophthalmopathy. Template material for amplifying TCR beta CDR3 regions consisted of RNA transcripts. Initially, a first-round RT-PCR of the TCR CDR3 employed the HTBI primer set. TCRdb fed the multiplex PCR reads into MiXCR, producing one record per CDR3 protein. This sample has some 420,000 distinct CDR3 sequences, with roughly an eighth found just once. Source material: blood. The receptors shown here come from a woman under 30 with Graves' hyperthyroidism.

This clonotype was found many times. The chain has TRBV24-1 and TRBJ2-3, with 14 nucleotides matching TRBD2. CDR1 and CDR2 (germline): KGHDR, SFDVKD. The J segment lost 1 base and the V segment lost 1 base, leaving 3 bases of the junction unmatched. This CDR3 is built from 18 residues. This CDR3 reads CATSDFGLAGGRTDTQYF. CDR3 in DNA: TGTGCCACCAGTGATTTTGGACTAGCGGGAGGCCGCACAGATACGCAGTATTTT.

This clonotype was seen more than once but under ten times. The V call is TRBV6-6, the J call TRBJ2-1; D perhaps matches TRBD2 (7 bases). The germline CDR1 and CDR2 sequences are MNHNY and SVGAGI (reference sequence). Trimming left V 2 bases short and J 12 bases short, with 14 bases between. CDR3 size: 13 residues. The CDR3 DNA follows: TGTGCCAGCAGTTACGGGGTGGGGGGGCGGCAGTTCTTC. It encodes CASSYGVGGRQFF.

V is TRBV19 and J is TRBJ2-2, with 10 bases lining up with TRBD1. The CDR3 sequence is 16 residues long. Looked up from germline, CDR1 is LNHDA and CDR2 is SQIVND (reference sequence). With V trimmed by 6 bases and J by 1 base, 5 bases remained unmatched. CDR3 in DNA: TGTGCCAGTAGAGAAGGACAGGGGGTGAACACCGGGGAGCTGTTTTTT. It encodes CASREGQGVNTGELFF.

Many counts were recorded for this clonotype. The rearrangement joins TRBV20-1 to TRBJ2-7, with 7 bases aligning to TRBD2. The ends lost 0 bases at V and 2 bases at J; junction bases unmatched: 7. The CDR3 loop spans 15 amino acids. CDR1 is DFQATT, CDR2 SNEGSKA, per germline (reference sequence). CDR3 in DNA: TGCAGTGCTAGAGAAGCGAGCGGGGTTGCCTACGAGCAGTACTTC. This gives the protein CSAREASGVAYEQYF.

This clonotype has a count of ten or more. The V and J genes are TRBV28 and TRBJ1-1; 7 bases line up with TRBD1. V trimming: 4 bases; J trimming: 3 bases; junction bases outside the gene matches: 5. Per germline, CDR1 MDHEN and CDR2 SYDVKM. The length of the CDR3 is 14 residues. CDR3 amino acids: CASSSGQAYTEAFF. CDR3 coding DNA: TGTGCCAGCAGTTCCGGACAGGCGTACACTGAAGCTTTCTTT.

This clonotype was seen at least ten times. This chain uses TRBV28 with TRBJ2-2; 9 bases line up with TRBD1. Per the germline V gene, CDR1 is MDHEN and CDR2 is SYDVKM. The V segment lost 10 bases and the J segment 7 bases; nucleotides outside the gene matches: 10. This CDR3 is 14 amino acids long. The CDR3 DNA is TGTGCCACCTCAGGGACAGGGAGGGGCGGGGAGCTGTTTTTT. Amino acid sequence: CATSGTGRGGELFF. Full variable domain (remainder filled in from reference TRBV28 and TRBJ2-2): DVKVTQSSRYLVKRTGEKVFLECVQDMDHENMFWYRQDPGLGLRLIYFSYDVKMKEKGDIPEGYSVSREKKERFSLILESASTNQTSMYLCATSGTGRGGELFFGEGSRLTVL.

Written as DNA, the CDR3 is TGTGCCAGCAGCCAGTTAGCCAAAAACATTCAGTACTTC. It encodes CASSQLAKNIQYF. The chain recombines TRBV14 with TRBJ2-4; no firm D call. From germline, CDR1 is SGHDN and CDR2 FVKESK. The CDR3 has 13 amino acids. V lost 3 bases to trimming and J lost 0 bases, with 3 bases between them. The full variable domain, its missing parts supplied by reference TRBV14 and TRBJ2-4, is EAGVTQFPSHSVIEKGQTVTLRCDPISGHDNLYWYRRVMGKEIKFLLHFVKESKQDESGMPNNRFLAERTGGTYSTLKVQPAELEDSGVYFCASSQLAKNIQYFGAGTRLSVL.

This clonotype was observed at least ten times. This rearrangement joins TRBV6-2 or TRBV6-3 to TRBJ2-7; a possible D gene is TRBD1 (6 bases). The CDR3 has 15 amino acids. Between the trimmed V and J ends, which lost 7 bases and 4 bases, there was a span of 20 bases. CDR1 and CDR2 (germline): MNHEY, SVGEGT. CDR3 loop: CASTYRAEPPYEQYF. CDR3 nucleotide sequence: TGTGCCAGCACCTACAGGGCGGAACCCCCGTACGAGCAGTACTTC.

This clonotype showed up many times. V is TRBV20-1 and J is TRBJ2-5, with D perhaps assigned TRBD1 or TRBD2 (7 bases each). The germline V and J ends were trimmed by 6 bases and 2 bases, with 31 bases remaining between them. Germline V gene sequence: CDR1 DFQATT, CDR2 SNEGSKA (reference sequence). This CDR3 contains 19 residues. The CDR3 DNA reads as TGCAGTGCGACCGACAGGGCAGAGCTGGGCGGGAGAGGTCAAGAGACCCAGTACTTC. Protein sequence: CSATDRAELGGRGQETQYF.

The table lists this clonotype with a few counts. The chain combines TRBV15 with TRBJ1-5; D gene ambiguous. Germline V gene lookup returns CDR1 LNHNV and CDR2 YYDKDF (reference sequence). The CDR3 length is 15 residues. Between the trimmed V and J ends, which lost 0 bases and 7 bases, there was a span of 13 bases. CDR3 protein: CATSRDLGMNQPQHF. The DNA for the CDR3 is TGTGCCACCAGCAGAGATTTAGGGATGAACCAGCCCCAGCATTTT.

This clonotype was observed a handful of times. The rearrangement links TRBV9 to TRBJ2-7; the match to TRBD2 covers 10 bases. The CDR3 is 16 amino acids. Germline CDR1 SGDLS, CDR2 YYNGEE. The ends lost 0 bases at V and 2 bases at J; junction bases unmatched: 5. CDR3 nucleotides: TGTGCCAGCAGCGTAGAGAGCGGGAGGGCCCCCTACGAGCAGTACTTC. The encoded protein is CASSVESGRAPYEQYF.

This clonotype turned up a few times. The V call is TRBV14, the J call TRBJ1-1, with 7 bases fitting TRBD1. Losses at the gene ends were 0 bases for V and 0 bases for J; bases not matched to a gene: 7. This CDR3 is 17 amino acids long. Germline V lookup: CDR1 SGHDN, CDR2 FVKESK. CDR3 DNA: TGTGCCAGCAGCCAAGATGGGACAGTCAACATGAACACTGAAGCTTTCTTT. Translated, it gives CASSQDGTVNMNTEAFF. Variable domain in full (rest from reference TRBV14 and TRBJ1-1): EAGVTQFPSHSVIEKGQTVTLRCDPISGHDNLYWYRRVMGKEIKFLLHFVKESKQDESGMPNNRFLAERTGGTYSTLKVQPAELEDSGVYFCASSQDGTVNMNTEAFFGQGTRLTVV.

The chain employs TRBV9 and TRBJ2-5, with 13 bases aligning to TRBD2. After removal of 0 bases from V and 7 bases from J, the junction contained 6 bases not matched to a gene. CDR1 and CDR2 from the germline V gene are SGDLS and YYNGEE. The CDR3 totals 16 residues. DNA for the CDR3: TGTGCCAGCAGCGTAGGGACTAGCGGGAGTATTTCGACCCAGTACTTC. This sequence encodes CASSVGTSGSISTQYF.

The table lists this clonotype with many counts. The rearrangement links TRBV6-4 to TRBJ2-1; the match to TRBD2 covers 12 bases. V gave up 6 bases and J gave up 7 bases; unmatched junction bases: 7. CDR1 is MRHNA and CDR2 is SNTAGT in the germline V gene. This CDR3 has 15 amino acids. The CDR3 loop reads CASSETSGSINEQFF. The DNA of the CDR3 is TGTGCCAGCAGCGAGACTAGCGGGAGTATTAATGAGCAGTTCTTC.

This clonotype was counted between two and nine times. A single base separates this from a much larger clone, so it may be a read error. The J gene is TRBJ2-1, the V gene TRBV24-1; 9 nucleotides line up with TRBD2. Per germline, CDR1 KGHDR and CDR2 SFDVKD. This CDR3 is 14 amino acids long. The CDR3 region has the DNA TGTGCCACCAGTGTTAGCGGGAGATCCAATGGGCAGTTCTTC. Translating gives CATSVSGRSNGQFF.

The chain has TRBV7-9 and TRBJ1-5; D may be TRBD1 (5 bases). Trimming took 1 base from V and 5 from J, leaving 15 bases between them. CDR1 is SEHNR, CDR2 FQNEAQ, per germline (reference sequence). This CDR3 contains 16 residues. The CDR3 DNA reads TGTGCCAGCAGCTTAGGGCCAGACAGCCAGGATCAGCCCCAGCATTTT. Protein product: CASSLGPDSQDQPQHF.